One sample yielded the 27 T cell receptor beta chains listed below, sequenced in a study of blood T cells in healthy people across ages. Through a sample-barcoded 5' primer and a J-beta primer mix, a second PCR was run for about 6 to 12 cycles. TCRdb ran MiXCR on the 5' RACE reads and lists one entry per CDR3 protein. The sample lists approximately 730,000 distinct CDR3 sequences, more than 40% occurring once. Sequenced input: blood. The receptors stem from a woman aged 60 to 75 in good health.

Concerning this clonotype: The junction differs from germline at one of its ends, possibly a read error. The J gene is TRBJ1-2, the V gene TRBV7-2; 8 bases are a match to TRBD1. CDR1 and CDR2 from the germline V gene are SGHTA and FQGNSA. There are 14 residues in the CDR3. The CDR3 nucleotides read TGTGCCCGCAGCTCGGGACAGGCGACCTATGGCTACACCTTC. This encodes CARSSGQATYGYTF.

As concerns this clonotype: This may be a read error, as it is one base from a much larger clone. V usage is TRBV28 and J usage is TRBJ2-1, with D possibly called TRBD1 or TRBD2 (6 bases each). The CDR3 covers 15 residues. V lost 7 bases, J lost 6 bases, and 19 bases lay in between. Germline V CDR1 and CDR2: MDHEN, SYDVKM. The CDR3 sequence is CASIPEGGRSNEQFF. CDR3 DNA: TGTGCCAGCATTCCAGAGGGGGGCAGGAGCAATGAGCAGTTCTTC.

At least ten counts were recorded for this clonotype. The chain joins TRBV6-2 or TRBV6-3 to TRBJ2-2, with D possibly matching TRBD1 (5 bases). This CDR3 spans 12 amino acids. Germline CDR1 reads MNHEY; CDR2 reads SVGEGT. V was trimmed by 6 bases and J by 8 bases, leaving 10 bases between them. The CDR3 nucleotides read TGTGCCAGCAGCCTAGGGGCTGGGGAGCTGTTTTTT. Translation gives CASSLGAGELFF.

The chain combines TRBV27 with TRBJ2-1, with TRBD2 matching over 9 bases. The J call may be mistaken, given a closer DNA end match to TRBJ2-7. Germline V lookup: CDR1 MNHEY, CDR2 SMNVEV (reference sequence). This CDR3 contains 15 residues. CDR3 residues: CASRPGTSLYNEQYF. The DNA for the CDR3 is TGTGCCAGCAGGCCCGGGACTAGCCTCTACAATGAGCAGTACTTC.

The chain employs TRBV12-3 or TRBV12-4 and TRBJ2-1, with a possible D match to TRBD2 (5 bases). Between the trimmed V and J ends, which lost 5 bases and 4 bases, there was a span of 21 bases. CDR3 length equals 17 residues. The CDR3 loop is CASSLSATGFEYNEQFF. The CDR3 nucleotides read TGTGCCAGCAGTCTTAGCGCTACCGGTTTTGAGTACAATGAGCAGTTCTTC.

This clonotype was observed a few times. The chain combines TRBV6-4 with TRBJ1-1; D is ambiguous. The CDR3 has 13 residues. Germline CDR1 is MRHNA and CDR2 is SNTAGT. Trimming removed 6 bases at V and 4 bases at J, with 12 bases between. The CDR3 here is CASSLWVGTEAFF. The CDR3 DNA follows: TGTGCCAGCAGCTTGTGGGTGGGCACTGAAGCTTTCTTT.

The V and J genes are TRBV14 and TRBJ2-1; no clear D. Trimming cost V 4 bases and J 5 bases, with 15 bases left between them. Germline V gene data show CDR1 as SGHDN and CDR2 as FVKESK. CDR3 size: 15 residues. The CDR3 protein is CASSPGRMLNNEQFF. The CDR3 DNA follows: TGTGCCAGCAGCCCTGGACGGATGCTAAACAATGAGCAGTTCTTC.

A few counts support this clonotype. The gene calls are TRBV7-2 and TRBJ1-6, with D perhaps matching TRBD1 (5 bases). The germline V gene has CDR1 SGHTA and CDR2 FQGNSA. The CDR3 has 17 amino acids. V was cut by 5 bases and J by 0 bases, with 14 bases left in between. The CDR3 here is CASSPTTDSSYNSPLHF. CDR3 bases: TGTGCCAGCAGCCCGACGACAGACAGCTCCTATAATTCACCCCTCCACTTT.

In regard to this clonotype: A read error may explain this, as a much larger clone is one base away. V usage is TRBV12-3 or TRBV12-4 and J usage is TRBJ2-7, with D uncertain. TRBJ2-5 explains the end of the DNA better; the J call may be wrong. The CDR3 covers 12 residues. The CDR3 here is CASSLSGRTQYF. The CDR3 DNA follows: TGTGCCAGCAGTTTATCTGGAAGGACCCAGTACTTC.

CDR3 region: CASSLWSGGAETQFF. The DNA for the CDR3 is TGTGCCAGCAGCTTATGGAGCGGGGGGGCGGAGACCCAGTTCTTC. V and J are TRBV7-3 and TRBJ2-1; 10 bases are shared with TRBD2. The V gene end was trimmed by 2 bases and the J gene end by 13 bases; junction bases not matched to a gene: 11. Germline V CDR1 and CDR2: SGHTA, FQGTGA. CDR3 length: 15 residues.

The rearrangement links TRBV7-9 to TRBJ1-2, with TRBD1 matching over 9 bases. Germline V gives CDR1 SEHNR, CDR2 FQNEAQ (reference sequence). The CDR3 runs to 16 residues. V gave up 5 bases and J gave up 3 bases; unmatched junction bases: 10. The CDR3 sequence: CASSRDRDAGDYGYTF. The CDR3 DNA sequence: TGTGCCAGCAGCCGGGACAGGGATGCAGGGGACTATGGCTACACCTTC.

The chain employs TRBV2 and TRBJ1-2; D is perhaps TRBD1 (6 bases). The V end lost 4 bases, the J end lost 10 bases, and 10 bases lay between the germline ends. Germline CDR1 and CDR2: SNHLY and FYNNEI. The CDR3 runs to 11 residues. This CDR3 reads CASSVGGHYTF. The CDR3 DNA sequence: TGTGCCAGCAGTGTCGGGGGGCACTACACCTTC.

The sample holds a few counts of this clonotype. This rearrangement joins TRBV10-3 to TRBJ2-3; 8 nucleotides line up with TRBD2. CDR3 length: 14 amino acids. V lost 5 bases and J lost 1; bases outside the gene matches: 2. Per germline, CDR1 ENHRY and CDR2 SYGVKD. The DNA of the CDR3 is TGTGCCATCAGTAGCGGGGGAGGCACAGATACGCAGTATTTT. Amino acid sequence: CAISSGGGTDTQYF.

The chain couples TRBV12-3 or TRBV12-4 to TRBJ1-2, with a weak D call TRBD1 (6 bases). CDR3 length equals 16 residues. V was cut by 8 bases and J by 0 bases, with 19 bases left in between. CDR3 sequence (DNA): TGTGCCAGCGGCTCACAACAGGGATCTTCTAACTATGGCTACACCTTC. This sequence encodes CASGSQQGSSNYGYTF.

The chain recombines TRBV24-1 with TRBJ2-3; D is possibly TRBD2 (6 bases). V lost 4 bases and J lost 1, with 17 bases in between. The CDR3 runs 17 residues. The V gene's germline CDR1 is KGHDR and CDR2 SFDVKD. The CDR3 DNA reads TGTGCCACCAGTGACCCTACAAGGAGGGTCGGCACAGATACGCAGTATTTT. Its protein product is CATSDPTRRVGTDTQYF.

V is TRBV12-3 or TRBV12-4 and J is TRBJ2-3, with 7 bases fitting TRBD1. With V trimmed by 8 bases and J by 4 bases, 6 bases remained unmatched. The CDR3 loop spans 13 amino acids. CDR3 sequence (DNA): TGTGCCAGCGGCCGGGACAGAGCAGATACGCAGTATTTT. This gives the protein CASGRDRADTQYF.

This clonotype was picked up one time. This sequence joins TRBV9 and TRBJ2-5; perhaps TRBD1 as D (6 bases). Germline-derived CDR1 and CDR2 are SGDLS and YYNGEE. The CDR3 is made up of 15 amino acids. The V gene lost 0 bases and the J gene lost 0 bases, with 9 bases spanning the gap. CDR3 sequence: CASSVVDSNQETQYF. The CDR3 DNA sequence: TGTGCCAGCAGCGTAGTGGACAGCAACCAAGAGACCCAGTACTTC.

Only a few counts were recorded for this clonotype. The DNA for the CDR3 is TGTGCCAGCAGCGTACTAACAGCTGGGGCCAACGTCCTGACTTTC. Amino acids: CASSVLTAGANVLTF. The gene calls are TRBV9 and TRBJ2-6; unclear D gene. V shed 1 base and J shed 2 bases, with 7 bases lying between them. There are 15 residues in the CDR3. Per the germline V gene, CDR1 is SGDLS and CDR2 is YYNGEE.

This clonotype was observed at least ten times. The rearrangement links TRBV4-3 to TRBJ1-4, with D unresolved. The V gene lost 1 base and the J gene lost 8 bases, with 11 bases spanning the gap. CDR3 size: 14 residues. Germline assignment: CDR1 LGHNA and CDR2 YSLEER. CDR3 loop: CASSQALSGEKLFF. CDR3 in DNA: TGCGCCAGCAGCCAAGCCCTGTCGGGCGAAAAACTGTTTTTT.

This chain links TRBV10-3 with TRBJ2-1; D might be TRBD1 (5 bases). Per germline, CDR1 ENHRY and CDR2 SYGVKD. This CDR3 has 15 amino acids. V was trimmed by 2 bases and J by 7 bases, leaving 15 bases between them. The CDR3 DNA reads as TGTGCCATCAGTGAGGACCAGGGTTTGGATAATGAGCAGTTCTTC. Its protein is CAISEDQGLDNEQFF.

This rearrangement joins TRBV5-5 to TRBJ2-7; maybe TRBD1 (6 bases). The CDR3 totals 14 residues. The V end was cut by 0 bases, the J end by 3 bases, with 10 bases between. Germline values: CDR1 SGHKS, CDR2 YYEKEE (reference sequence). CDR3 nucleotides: TGTGCCAGCAGCTTGGGGACAGCCAACTACGAGCAGTACTTC. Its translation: CASSLGTANYEQYF.

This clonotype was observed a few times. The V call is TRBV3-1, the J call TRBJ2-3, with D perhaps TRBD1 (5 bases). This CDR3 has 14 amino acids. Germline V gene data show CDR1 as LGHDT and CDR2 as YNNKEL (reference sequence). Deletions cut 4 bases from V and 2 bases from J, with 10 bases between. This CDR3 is CASSRRQTTDTQYF. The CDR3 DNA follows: TGTGCCAGCAGCCGACGACAGACCACAGATACGCAGTATTTT.

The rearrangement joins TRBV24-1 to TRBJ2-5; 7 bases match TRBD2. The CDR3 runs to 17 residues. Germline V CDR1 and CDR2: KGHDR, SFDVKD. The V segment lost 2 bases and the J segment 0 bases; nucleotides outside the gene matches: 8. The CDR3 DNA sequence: TGTGCCACCAGTGATTCCGGGGTGGGGGGGGACCAAGAGACCCAGTACTTC. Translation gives CATSDSGVGGDQETQYF.

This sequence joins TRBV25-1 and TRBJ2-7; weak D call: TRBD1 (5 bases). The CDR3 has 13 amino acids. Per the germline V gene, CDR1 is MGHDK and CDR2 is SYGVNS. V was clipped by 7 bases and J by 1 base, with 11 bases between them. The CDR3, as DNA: TGTGCCAGCAAGGGGTCCGGATCCTACGAGCAGTACTTC. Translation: CASKGSGSYEQYF.

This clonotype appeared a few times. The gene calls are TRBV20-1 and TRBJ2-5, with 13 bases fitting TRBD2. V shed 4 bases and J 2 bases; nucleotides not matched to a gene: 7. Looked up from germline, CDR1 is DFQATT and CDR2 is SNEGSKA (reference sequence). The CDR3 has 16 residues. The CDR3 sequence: CSATGLAGVSQETQYF. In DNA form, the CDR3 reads TGCAGTGCTACCGGACTAGCGGGGGTGTCGCAAGAGACCCAGTACTTC.

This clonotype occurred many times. As DNA, the CDR3 is TGCAGCGTTGAAGATCCGGTGGCAACGAGCACAGATACGCAGTATTTT. This codes for CSVEDPVATSTDTQYF. The chain employs TRBV29-1 and TRBJ2-3; D gene unclear. V shed 0 bases and J shed 0 bases, with 13 bases lying between them. This CDR3 contains 16 residues. In germline, CDR1 is SQVTM, CDR2 ANQGSEA.

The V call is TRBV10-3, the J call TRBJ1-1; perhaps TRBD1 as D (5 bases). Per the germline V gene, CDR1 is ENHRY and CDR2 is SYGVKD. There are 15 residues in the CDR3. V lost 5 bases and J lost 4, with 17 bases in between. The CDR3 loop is CAISPIGAVGTEAFF. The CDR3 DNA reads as TGTGCCATCAGTCCAATCGGGGCAGTAGGCACTGAAGCTTTCTTT.